This T cell receptor (beta chain) is drawn from a study of vaccination and CD4 T cells after COVID-19. Across the whole study: Investigators took post-vaccine samples a median 72 days after dose two, within a range of 14 to 241.

The treatment is: roughly nine-day PBMC culture with coronavirus spike peptide pools or control peptides (ViraFEST assay). TCR sequencing followed the expansion of antigen-specific T cells with peptide pools in ViraFEST. Every well contained under 2.5 million PBMCs, which were grown with 10 IU/ml IL-2 and 7.5 to 10 ug/ml peptide pools. Cultured CD4+ T cells had their DNA profiled by the Oncomine TCR Beta short-read assay. Genomic DNA was drawn out of CD4+ T cells grown in culture. TCRdb ran MiXCR on the PCR reads and lists one entry per CDR3 protein. The sample yields 20,000 to 25,000 distinct CDR3 sequences, over 60% seen once. A word on this clonotype: The antigen remains unidentified.

Trimming took 1 base from V and 0 from J, leaving 6 bases between them. This CDR3 has 14 residues. Germline V gene data show CDR1 as SGHDN and CDR2 as FVKESK. The clonotype comes from a human donor who received a COVID-19 vaccine. The material was CD4+ T cells from blood, cultured in vitro, obtained after SARS-CoV-2 vaccination. The chain links TRBV14 to TRBJ1-1, with D hard to call. CDR3 protein: CASSQGSLNTEAFF. The CDR3 DNA sequence: TGTGCCAGCAGCCAAGGCAGTCTGAACACTGAAGCTTTCTTT.